Below, 7 T cell receptor beta chains from the same sample are listed, as sequenced in a study of beta chain features in type 1 diabetes. General observations from the study: People with Type 1 diabetes carried modestly yet significantly shorter TCRB CDR3s in all four CD4+ subsets.

Their antigen targets remain unknown. Of the isolated RNA, all was reverse transcribed, and so the sequenced material was expressed TCRB transcripts. Measured with immunoSEQ multiplex PCR; TCRdb has only the in-frame clones, and not every one. The repertoire includes over 300,000 clones, around 9.7% of them detected once, and roughly 0.99% sits in the top ten. Sequencing used central memory CD4+ T cells from blood. The receptors come from a man aged 30 to 45 with type 1 diabetes.

CDR3 loop: CASSQTWDGSTDTQYF. The CDR3 DNA reads TGCGCCAGCAGCCAGACTTGGGATGGTTCCACAGATACGCAGTATTTT. V gene TRBV4-1 combines with J gene TRBJ2-3; unclear D gene. The CDR3 is made up of 16 amino acids. CDR1 and CDR2 (germline): MGHRA, YSYEKL. V was shortened by 3 bases and J by 2 bases, with 15 bases between the two germline ends.

The chain combines TRBV13 with TRBJ2-5; D call uncertain. V lost 4 bases, J lost 4 bases, and 10 bases lay in between. The germline gives CDR1 PRHDT, CDR2 FYEKMQ (reference sequence). There are 13 residues in the CDR3. The CDR3 reads CASSSERLETQYF. DNA of the CDR3: TGTGCCAGCAGCTCGGAGAGGTTAGAGACCCAGTACTTC.

This clone was detected only a few times. The chain combines TRBV28 with TRBJ1-2, with a tentative D call TRBD1 (5 bases). CDR1 and CDR2 from the germline V gene are MDHEN and SYDVKM. The CDR3 length is 20 residues. V was clipped by 2 bases and J by 1 base, with 26 bases between them. The CDR3: CASSLNRLGRALYNNYGYTF. Written as DNA, the CDR3 is TGTGCCAGCAGTTTAAACAGGTTGGGCAGAGCCCTGTATAATAACTATGGCTACACCTTC.

The chain combines TRBV7-7 with TRBJ2-7, with D perhaps TRBD2 (6 bases). Germline V gene lookup returns CDR1 SSHAT and CDR2 FNYEAQ (reference sequence). Between the trimmed V and J ends, which lost 5 bases and 6 bases, there was a span of 17 bases. CDR3 length: 14 amino acids. This chain's CDR3 is CASSLTGFGGEQYF. The CDR3 DNA reads as TGTGCCAGCAGCCTTACAGGCTTCGGGGGCGAGCAGTACTTC.

This clone has more than one count but fewer than ten. V usage is TRBV6-5 and J usage is TRBJ1-2; no firm D call. CDR1 and CDR2 from the germline V gene are MNHEY and SVGAGI. V lost 2 bases and J 4 bases, leaving 11 bases between the germline ends. This CDR3 comprises 14 residues. CDR3 coding DNA: TGTGCCAGCAGTTACACCCCCGGTCCCTATGGCTACACCTTC. This codes for CASSYTPGPYGYTF.

The J gene is TRBJ1-2, the V gene TRBV28, with 8 bases fitting TRBD1. The trim removed 6 bases at V and 6 bases at J, leaving 6 bases unmatched. Germline values: CDR1 MDHEN, CDR2 SYDVKM. This CDR3 comprises 13 residues. CDR3 loop: CASRKTGADGYTF. The CDR3 region has the DNA TGTGCCAGCAGAAAGACAGGGGCGGATGGCTACACCTTC.

V and J are TRBV6-5 and TRBJ2-7; TRBD1 aligns across 9 bases. V trimming: 6 bases; J trimming: 3 bases; junction bases outside the gene matches: 9. The CDR3 spans 15 residues. Germline CDR1 MNHEY, CDR2 SVGAGI. The CDR3 spells CASRTPGQGDYEQYF. In DNA form, the CDR3 reads TGTGCCAGCAGGACCCCGGGACAGGGTGACTACGAGCAGTACTTC.